A single sample is the source of the 10 T cell receptor beta chains below, sequenced in a study of T cell repertoires in cytomegalovirus infection (dated by TCRdb to between 2017 and 2020). Instrument used: Illumina HiSeq 1500. TCRdb applied fastp at Q25 and MiXCR to the public reads, then kept only in-frame beta chains. Rows with a matching CDR3 protein are joined into one entry that keeps the most common DNA and genes. This sample has about 490,000 distinct CDR3 sequences in its table, and 16% of those were observed once. Clones ranked in the top ten supply roughly 25% of the sample. The sample taken for sequencing was CD8+ T cells from PBMCs. The receptors shown here come from a human donor in good health (CMV status not recorded). Some clones in this sample may be carry-over from other donors' samples.

This clonotype appeared a few times. This chain's CDR3 is CASSYGQHYGYTF. In DNA, the CDR3 is TGTGCCAGCAGTTACGGCCAGCACTATGGCTACACCTTC. The chain links TRBV6-5 to TRBJ1-2; D not resolved. Trimming took off 2 bases at V and 3 bases at J, with 7 bases between the two ends. The CDR3 runs to 13 residues. Per the germline V gene, CDR1 is MNHEY and CDR2 is SVGAGI.

There are a few counts of this clonotype. The DNA of the CDR3 is TGTGCCAGCAGAACTAGGACAGGGATTAATAATTCACCCCTCCACTTT. Protein product: CASRTRTGINNSPLHF. This chain uses TRBV6-8 with TRBJ1-6; 8 nucleotides agree with TRBD1. J was trimmed by 5 bases and V by 6 bases; bases with no gene match: 9. The CDR3 spans 16 residues. The germline gives CDR1 MNHGY, CDR2 SAAAGT.

This clonotype turned up a few times. The chain carries TRBV2 and TRBJ1-5; D gene unclear. The ends were cut back, 7 bases at V and 7 bases at J, with 11 bases in the middle. This CDR3 has 12 amino acids. Germline V gene sequence: CDR1 SNHLY, CDR2 FYNNEI. CDR3 sequence: CASMQTGQPQHF. CDR3 DNA sequence: TGTGCCAGCATGCAAACGGGACAGCCCCAGCATTTT.

Comment on this clonotype: In this CDR3 the conserved last residue, phenylalanine or tryptophan, is missing, so a read error is likely. Because the CDR3's place on the DNA is in doubt, the DNA is left out and the CDR3 is given as listed by TCRdb. V is TRBV7-6 and J is TRBJ2-1; the DNA was not used to check the table's D call, TRBD2. A total of 17 residues make up the CDR3, ends included. Germline CDR1 and CDR2: SGHVS and FNYEAQ. The CDR3 loop reads CASSSLLTSGGGVEQLL.

This clonotype has more than one count but fewer than ten. V and J are TRBV15 and TRBJ1-2, with TRBD1 identical over 10 bases. CDR3 length: 16 residues. Germline V gene lookup returns CDR1 LNHNV and CDR2 YYDKDF (reference sequence). V lost 0 bases to trimming and J lost 8 bases; unmatched junction nucleotides: 9. Here the CDR3 reads CATSRDGRQGARGYTF. The CDR3, as DNA: TGTGCCACCAGCAGAGATGGGAGACAGGGGGCACGAGGCTACACCTTC. The full variable domain, in which reference TRBV15 and TRBJ1-2 provide the parts outside the CDR3, is DAMVIQNPRYQVTQFGKPVTLSCSQTLNHNVMYWYQQKSSQAPKLLFHYYDKDFNNEADTPDNFQSRRPNTSFCFLDIRSPGLGDTAMYLCATSRDGRQGARGYTFGSGTRLTVV.

In this sample, this clonotype turned up many times. The V gene is TRBV7-8, the J gene TRBJ1-1; D is undetermined. This CDR3 contains 13 residues. Germline CDR1 is SGHVS and CDR2 is FQNEAQ. V shed 6 bases and J shed 1 base, with 9 bases lying between them. Here the CDR3 reads CASRRASNTEAFF. CDR3 in DNA: TGTGCCAGCAGGCGAGCCTCGAACACTGAAGCTTTCTTT.

This clonotype was picked up many times. The chain employs TRBV2 and TRBJ1-4, with a possible D match to TRBD1 (6 bases). The CDR3 runs to 15 residues. Between the trimmed V and J ends, which lost 6 bases and 7 bases, there was a span of 18 bases. Looked up from germline, CDR1 is SNHLY and CDR2 is FYNNEI. CDR3 protein: CASRAADRLLEKLFF. In DNA, the CDR3 is TGTGCCAGCAGAGCCGCGGACAGACTACTTGAAAAACTGTTTTTT.

Worth noting for this clonotype: The CDR3 carries no conserved terminal phenylalanine or tryptophan, so it likely arises from a read error. The V and J genes are TRBV6-6 and TRBJ2-5, with 10 bases identical to TRBD2. This CDR3 region has 18 residues. Germline V CDR1 and CDR2: MNHNY, SVGAGI (reference sequence). V shed 6 bases and J 0 bases; nucleotides not matched to a gene: 13. The CDR3 DNA reads as TGTGCCAGCAGGTCCGGAAGGAGAGCGGGGGGGTACCAAGAGACCCAGTACTTA. This encodes CASRSGRRAGGYQETQYL.

This clonotype was observed a few times. The chain employs TRBV10-3 and TRBJ1-1; D gene ambiguous. Trimming shortened V by 3 bases and J by 6 bases, and 14 bases separated the two germline ends. Per the germline V gene, CDR1 is ENHRY and CDR2 is SYGVKD. The length of the CDR3 is 14 residues. The CDR3 DNA is TGTGCCATCAGTGACCCGGACTCAGTCTCTGAAGCTTTCTTT. Translating gives CAISDPDSVSEAFF.

The V call is TRBV7-9, the J call TRBJ2-5; 12 bases agree with TRBD2. In germline, CDR1 is SEHNR, CDR2 FQNEAQ (reference sequence). The CDR3 totals 16 residues. CDR3 bases: TGTGCTTTAACCGGGACTAGCGGGTGGCGGCAAGAGACCCAGTACTTC. Its translation: CALTGTSGWRQETQYF.